The sample holds a few counts of the clone carrying this T cell receptor beta chain. The data derive from a study of T cells in Graves' hyperthyroidism and ophthalmopathy. TCR beta CDR3 region amplification was performed from RNA transcripts. The study used the HTBI primer set for a first-round RT-PCR of the TCR CDR3. TCRdb itself ran the multiplex PCR reads through MiXCR, one entry per CDR3 protein. Of about 640,000 distinct CDR3 sequences in the sample, under 25% were seen once. Deletions cut 3 bases from V and 7 bases from J, with 16 bases between. Germline CDR1 reads GTSNPN; CDR2 reads SVGIG (reference sequence). This CDR3 spans 14 amino acids.

The receptor was derived from a man aged 25 to 45 with Graves' ophthalmopathy. The V gene is TRBV30, the J gene TRBJ2-1; maybe TRBD2 (5 bases). Sequences were obtained from blood. The CDR3 reads CAWRDSSFRNEQFF. CDR3 DNA: TGTGCCTGGAGGGACTCCTCCTTTCGAAATGAGCAGTTCTTC.